These T cell receptor beta chains were read from a single sample in a study of cytomegalovirus exposure and HLA in healthy donors. Sequencing used immunoSEQ multiplex PCR; TCRdb keeps in-frame clones, though not all of them. The sample comprises some 89,000 clones, around three quarters of which are singletons, and 8% to 10% rests with the top ten. The sequencing sample was made of PBMCs. The receptors come from a man in his sixties in good health and CMV-seronegative. Both conserved end residues are part of each CDR3. The D gene is left open where the match is weak. Only some rows state a clone size, as once, few, many or a class for expanded clones.

d_call: TRBD2; j_call: TRBJ2-5; clone_size: -; v_call: TRBV10-1; cdr3_aa: CASSESASGGETQYF; cdr3_nt: TGCGCCAGCAGTGAGTCGGCTAGCGGGGGAGAGACCCAGTACTTC
d_call: -; j_call: TRBJ2-1; clone_size: -; v_call: TRBV23-1; cdr3_aa: CASSQMGALADYNEQFF; cdr3_nt: TGCGCCAGCAGTCAAATGGGCGCTTTAGCGGACTACAATGAGCAGTTCTTC
d_call: TRBD1; j_call: TRBJ2-5; clone_size: -; v_call: TRBV9; cdr3_aa: CASGRTGNQETQYF; cdr3_nt: TGTGCCAGCGGGAGGACAGGGAACCAAGAGACCCAGTACTTC
d_call: -; j_call: TRBJ2-4; clone_size: few; v_call: TRBV6-6; cdr3_aa: CASSPQGSAKNIQYF; cdr3_nt: TGTGCCAGCAGTCCACAGGGATCGGCCAAAAACATTCAGTACTTC
d_call: -; j_call: TRBJ2-5; clone_size: -; v_call: TRBV15; cdr3_aa: CATSRDLTGKETQYF; cdr3_nt: TGTGCCACCAGCAGAGATTTAACGGGAAAAGAGACCCAGTACTTC
d_call: TRBD2; j_call: TRBJ2-3; clone_size: -; v_call: TRBV28; cdr3_aa: CASSYVTSGSHTQYF; cdr3_nt: TGTGCCAGCAGTTATGTAACTAGCGGGAGTCATACGCAGTATTTT
d_call: -; j_call: TRBJ1-5; clone_size: few; v_call: TRBV6-6; cdr3_aa: CASSYVQGNQPQHF; cdr3_nt: TGTGCCAGCAGTTACGTCCAGGGCAATCAGCCCCAGCATTTT
d_call: -; j_call: TRBJ2-1; clone_size: -; v_call: TRBV2; cdr3_aa: CASGRDSYNEQFF; cdr3_nt: TGTGCCAGCGGACGGGACTCATACAATGAGCAGTTCTTC
d_call: -; j_call: TRBJ2-3; clone_size: -; v_call: TRBV4-1; cdr3_aa: CASSQVWAGTPVGTQYF; cdr3_nt: TGCGCCAGCAGCCAGGTGTGGGCGGGGACCCCCGTAGGCACGCAGTATTTT
d_call: -; j_call: TRBJ1-2; clone_size: -; v_call: TRBV6-1; cdr3_aa: CASSEGPFERGGYTF; cdr3_nt: TGTGCCAGCAGTGAAGGTCCCTTCGAACGGGGAGGCTACACCTTC
d_call: -; j_call: TRBJ2-7; clone_size: -; v_call: TRBV29-1; cdr3_aa: CSVDAGKSSYEQYF; cdr3_nt: TGCAGCGTTGATGCGGGGAAGAGCTCCTACGAGCAGTACTTC
d_call: TRBD2; j_call: TRBJ2-1; clone_size: once; v_call: TRBV27; cdr3_aa: CASSSRTSGGYNEQFF; cdr3_nt: TGTGCCAGCAGTAGTCGGACTAGCGGAGGCTACAATGAGCAGTTCTTC
d_call: -; j_call: TRBJ1-2; clone_size: -; v_call: TRBV5-4; cdr3_aa: CASSPGQKGGYTF; cdr3_nt: TGTGCCAGCAGCCCCGGACAGAAGGGTGGCTACACCTTC
d_call: -; j_call: TRBJ2-7; clone_size: few; v_call: TRBV6-6; cdr3_aa: CASSDRDRPHEQYF; cdr3_nt: TGTGCCAGCAGCGATCGAGACAGGCCCCACGAGCAGTACTTC
d_call: -; j_call: TRBJ2-3; clone_size: -; v_call: TRBV10-3; cdr3_aa: CAISYLAGTDTQYF; cdr3_nt: TGTGCCATCAGCTACCTAGCAGGCACAGATACGCAGTATTTT
d_call: -; j_call: TRBJ1-1; clone_size: once; v_call: TRBV2; cdr3_aa: CASSYTGTTEAFF; cdr3_nt: TGTGCCAGCAGCTACACAGGGACCACTGAAGCTTTCTTT
d_call: -; j_call: TRBJ2-1; clone_size: once; v_call: TRBV25-1; cdr3_aa: CASSPPPFSSNEQFF; cdr3_nt: TGTGCCAGCAGTCCCCCCCCGTTTAGCTCCAATGAGCAGTTCTTC
d_call: TRBD1; j_call: TRBJ1-5; clone_size: -; v_call: TRBV7-9; cdr3_aa: CASSLGGRGLQPQHF; cdr3_nt: TGTGCCAGCAGCTTAGGTGGCAGGGGGCTTCAGCCCCAGCATTTT
d_call: -; j_call: TRBJ1-3; clone_size: once; v_call: TRBV11-2; cdr3_aa: CASSSQRGGTPGNTIYF; cdr3_nt: TGTGCCAGCAGCTCTCAGCGAGGGGGTACGCCTGGAAACACCATATATTTT
d_call: TRBD1; j_call: TRBJ2-6; clone_size: -; v_call: TRBV4-3; cdr3_aa: CASSRDRAGGANVLTF; cdr3_nt: TGCGCCAGCAGCCGAGACAGGGCTGGAGGGGCCAACGTCCTGACTTTC
d_call: -; j_call: TRBJ2-7; clone_size: -; v_call: TRBV2; cdr3_aa: CASSEMIWGLEQYF; cdr3_nt: TGTGCCAGCAGTGAAATGATATGGGGGCTCGAGCAGTACTTC
d_call: -; j_call: TRBJ2-4; clone_size: few; v_call: TRBV5-1; cdr3_aa: CASSLDRVAKDIQYF; cdr3_nt: TGCGCCAGCAGCTTGGACAGGGTAGCCAAAGACATTCAGTACTTC
d_call: -; j_call: TRBJ2-2; clone_size: -; v_call: TRBV4-3; cdr3_aa: CASSQDPGRRFSTGELFF; cdr3_nt: TGCGCCAGCAGCCAAGATCCGGGTAGAAGGTTTAGTACCGGGGAGCTGTTTTTT
d_call: TRBD2; j_call: TRBJ2-3; clone_size: few; v_call: TRBV4-3; cdr3_aa: CASSHELAGLADTQYF; cdr3_nt: TGCGCCAGCAGCCACGAGCTAGCGGGGTTAGCCGATACGCAGTATTTT
d_call: TRBD2; j_call: TRBJ2-1; clone_size: -; v_call: TRBV5-1; cdr3_aa: CASSPLRTSQGNEQFF; cdr3_nt: TGCGCCAGCAGCCCCTTACGGACTAGCCAGGGGAATGAGCAGTTCTTC
d_call: -; j_call: TRBJ2-7; clone_size: -; v_call: TRBV11-2; cdr3_aa: CASSPLVRGYEQYF; cdr3_nt: TGTGCCAGCAGTCCCCTCGTGCGGGGATACGAGCAGTACTTC